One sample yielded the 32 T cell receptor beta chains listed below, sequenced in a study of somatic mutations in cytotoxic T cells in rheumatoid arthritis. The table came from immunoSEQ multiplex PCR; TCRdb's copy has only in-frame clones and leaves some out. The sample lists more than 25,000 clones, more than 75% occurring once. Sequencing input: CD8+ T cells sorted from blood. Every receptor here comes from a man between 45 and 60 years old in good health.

This CDR3 reads CASTPAGGENNEQFF. The CDR3 region has the DNA TGTGCCAGCACCCCAGCGGGAGGGGAAAACAATGAGCAGTTCTTC. The rearrangement uses TRBV2 and TRBJ2-1, with 10 bases lining up with TRBD2. Germline-derived CDR1 and CDR2 are SNHLY and FYNNEI. The CDR3 consists of 15 residues. V dropped 7 bases and J dropped 5; count of bases not matched to a gene: 8.

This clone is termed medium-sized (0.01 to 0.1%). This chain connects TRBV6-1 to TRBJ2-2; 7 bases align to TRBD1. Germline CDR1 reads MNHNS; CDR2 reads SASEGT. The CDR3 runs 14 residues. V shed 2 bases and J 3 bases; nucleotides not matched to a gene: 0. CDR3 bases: TGTGCCAGCAGTGAACAGGGGGACACCGGGGAGCTGTTTTTT. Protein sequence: CASSEQGDTGELFF.

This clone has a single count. The CDR3 region is CASSLRVYRTGTNEKLFF. The DNA of the CDR3 is TGTGCCAGCAGCTTAAGGGTCTATAGGACAGGTACTAATGAAAAACTGTTTTTT. This chain connects TRBV7-3 to TRBJ1-4; 7 nucleotides match TRBD1. The CDR3 runs to 18 residues. V trimming: 1 base; J trimming: 2 bases; junction bases outside the gene matches: 10. CDR1 SGHTA and CDR2 FQGTGA come from the germline V gene.

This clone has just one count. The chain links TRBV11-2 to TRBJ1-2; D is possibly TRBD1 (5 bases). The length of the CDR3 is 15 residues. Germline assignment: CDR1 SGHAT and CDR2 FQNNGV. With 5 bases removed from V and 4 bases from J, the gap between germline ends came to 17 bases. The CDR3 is CASSHSGGGTYGYTF. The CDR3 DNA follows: TGTGCCAGCAGCCACAGCGGGGGGGGAACCTATGGCTACACCTTC.

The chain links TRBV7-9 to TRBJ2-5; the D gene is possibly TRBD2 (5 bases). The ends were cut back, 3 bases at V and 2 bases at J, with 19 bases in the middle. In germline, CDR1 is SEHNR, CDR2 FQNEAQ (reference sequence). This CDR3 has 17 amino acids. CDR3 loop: CASSFDGNADLQETQYF. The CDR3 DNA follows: TGTGCCAGCAGCTTTGATGGGAACGCGGACTTACAAGAGACCCAGTACTTC. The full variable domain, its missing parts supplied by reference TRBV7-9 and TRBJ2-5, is DTGVSQNPRHKITKRGQNVTFRCDPISEHNRLYWYRQTLGQGPEFLTYFQNEAQLEKSRLLSDRFSAERPKGSFSTLEIQRTEQGDSAMYLCASSFDGNADLQETQYFGPGTRLLVL.

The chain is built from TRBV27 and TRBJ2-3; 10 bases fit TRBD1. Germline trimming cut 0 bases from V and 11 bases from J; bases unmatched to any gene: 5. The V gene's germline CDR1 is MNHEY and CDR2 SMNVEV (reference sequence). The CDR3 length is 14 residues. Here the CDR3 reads CASSLSGQGSKQYF. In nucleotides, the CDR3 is TGTGCCAGCAGTTTATCGGGACAGGGGAGTAAGCAGTATTTT.

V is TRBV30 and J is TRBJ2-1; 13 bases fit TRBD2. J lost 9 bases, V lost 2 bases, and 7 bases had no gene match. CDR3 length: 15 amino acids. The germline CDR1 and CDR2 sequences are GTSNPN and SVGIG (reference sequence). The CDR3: CAWSSKGLAGAEQFF. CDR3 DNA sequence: TGTGCCTGGAGTTCAAAAGGACTAGCGGGAGCTGAGCAGTTCTTC.

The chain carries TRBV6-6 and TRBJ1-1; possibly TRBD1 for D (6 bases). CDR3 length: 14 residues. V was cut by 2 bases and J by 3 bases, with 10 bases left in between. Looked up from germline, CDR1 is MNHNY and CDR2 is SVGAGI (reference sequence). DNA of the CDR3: TGTGCCAGCAGTTACGGGGGGCGGGACACTGAAGCTTTCTTT. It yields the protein CASSYGGRDTEAFF.

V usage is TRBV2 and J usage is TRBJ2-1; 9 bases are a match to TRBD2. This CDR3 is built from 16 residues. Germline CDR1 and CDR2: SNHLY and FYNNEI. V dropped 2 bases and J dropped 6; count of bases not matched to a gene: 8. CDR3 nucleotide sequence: TGTGCCAGCAGTGAATCGAAAGCGGGAGGCTTCAATGAGCAGTTCTTC. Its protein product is CASSESKAGGFNEQFF.

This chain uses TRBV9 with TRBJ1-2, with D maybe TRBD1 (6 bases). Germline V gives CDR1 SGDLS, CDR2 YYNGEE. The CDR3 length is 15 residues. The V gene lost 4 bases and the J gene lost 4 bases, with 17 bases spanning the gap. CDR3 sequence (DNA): TGTGCCAGCAGCCCACCGGACAGAATGAGCTATGGCTACACCTTC. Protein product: CASSPPDRMSYGYTF.

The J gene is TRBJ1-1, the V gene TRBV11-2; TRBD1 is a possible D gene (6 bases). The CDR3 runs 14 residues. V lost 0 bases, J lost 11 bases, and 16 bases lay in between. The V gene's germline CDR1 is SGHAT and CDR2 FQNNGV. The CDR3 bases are TGTGCCAGCAGCTTAGACGGGGGCCCTCCTGGGGCTTTCTTT. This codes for CASSLDGGPPGAFF. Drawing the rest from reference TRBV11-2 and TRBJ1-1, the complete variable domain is EAGVAQSPRYKIIEKRQSVAFWCNPISGHATLYWYQQILGQGPKLLIQFQNNGVVDDSQLPKDRFSAERLKGVDSTLKIQPAKLEDSAVYLCASSLDGGPPGAFFGQGTRLTVV.

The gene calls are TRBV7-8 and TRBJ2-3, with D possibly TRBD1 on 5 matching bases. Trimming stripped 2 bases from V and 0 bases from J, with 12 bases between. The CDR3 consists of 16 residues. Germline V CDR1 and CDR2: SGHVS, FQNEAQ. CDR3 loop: CASSLLRTFSTDTQYF. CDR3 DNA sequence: TGTGCCAGCAGCTTATTAAGGACATTTAGCACAGATACGCAGTATTTT. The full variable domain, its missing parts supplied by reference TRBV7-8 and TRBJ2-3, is GAGVSQSPRYKVAKRGQDVALRCDPISGHVSLFWYQQALGQGPEFLTYFQNEAQLDKSGLPSDRFFAERPEGSVSTLKIQRTQQEDSAVYLCASSLLRTFSTDTQYFGPGTRLTVL.

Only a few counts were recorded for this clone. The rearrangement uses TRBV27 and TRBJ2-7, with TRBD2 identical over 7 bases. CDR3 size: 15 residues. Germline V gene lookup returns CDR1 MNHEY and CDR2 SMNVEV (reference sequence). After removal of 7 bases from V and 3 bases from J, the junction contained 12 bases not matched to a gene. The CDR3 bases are TGTGCCAGCAACCCCCGAGGAGGGAGGGTCTACGAGCAGTACTTC. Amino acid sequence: CASNPRGGRVYEQYF.

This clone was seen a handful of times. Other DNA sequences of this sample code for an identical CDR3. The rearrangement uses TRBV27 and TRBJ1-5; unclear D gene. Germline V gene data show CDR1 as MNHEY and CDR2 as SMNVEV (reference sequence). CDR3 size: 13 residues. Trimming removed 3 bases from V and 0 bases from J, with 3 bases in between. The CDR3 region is CASSLSSNQPQHF. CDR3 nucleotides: TGTGCCAGCAGTTTGAGTAGCAATCAGCCCCAGCATTTT.

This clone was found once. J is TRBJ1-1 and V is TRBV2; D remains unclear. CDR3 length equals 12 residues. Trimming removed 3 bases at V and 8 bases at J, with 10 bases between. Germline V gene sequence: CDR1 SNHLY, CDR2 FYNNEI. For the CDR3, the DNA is TGTGCCAGCAGTGATCGTCCTAAAGAAGCTTTCTTT. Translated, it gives CASSDRPKEAFF.

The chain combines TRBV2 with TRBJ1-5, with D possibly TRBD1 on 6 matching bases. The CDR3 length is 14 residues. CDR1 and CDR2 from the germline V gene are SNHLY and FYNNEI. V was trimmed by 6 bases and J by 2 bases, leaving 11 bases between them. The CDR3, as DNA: TGTGCCAGCAGGGGGGCCTCCGGCAATCAGCCCCAGCATTTT. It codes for CASRGASGNQPQHF.

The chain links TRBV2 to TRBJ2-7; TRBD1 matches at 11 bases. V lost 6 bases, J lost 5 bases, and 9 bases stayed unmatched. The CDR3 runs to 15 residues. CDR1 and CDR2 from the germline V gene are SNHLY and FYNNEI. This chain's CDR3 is CASSADRGRADEQYF. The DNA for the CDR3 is TGTGCCAGCAGCGCGGACAGGGGGCGTGCGGACGAGCAGTACTTC.

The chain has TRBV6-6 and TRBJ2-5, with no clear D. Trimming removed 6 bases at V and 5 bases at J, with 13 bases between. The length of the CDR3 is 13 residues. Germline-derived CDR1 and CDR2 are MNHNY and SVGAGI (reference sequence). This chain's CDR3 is CASSRTLRETQYF. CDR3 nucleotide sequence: TGTGCCAGCAGCCGTACGCTTCGTGAGACCCAGTACTTC.

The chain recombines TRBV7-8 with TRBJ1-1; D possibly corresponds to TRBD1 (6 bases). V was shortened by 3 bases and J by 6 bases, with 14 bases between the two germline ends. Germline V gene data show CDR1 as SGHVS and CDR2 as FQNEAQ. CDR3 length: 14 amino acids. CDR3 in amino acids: CASSLGGRGSEAFF. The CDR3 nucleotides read TGTGCCAGCAGCTTGGGGGGCAGGGGATCTGAAGCTTTCTTT.

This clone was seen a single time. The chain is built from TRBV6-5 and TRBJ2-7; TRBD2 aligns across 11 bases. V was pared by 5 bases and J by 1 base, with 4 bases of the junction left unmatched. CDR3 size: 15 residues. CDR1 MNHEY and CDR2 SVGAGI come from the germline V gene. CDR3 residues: CASSQTSGKSYEQYF. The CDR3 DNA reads TGTGCCAGCAGTCAGACTAGCGGGAAATCCTACGAGCAGTACTTC.

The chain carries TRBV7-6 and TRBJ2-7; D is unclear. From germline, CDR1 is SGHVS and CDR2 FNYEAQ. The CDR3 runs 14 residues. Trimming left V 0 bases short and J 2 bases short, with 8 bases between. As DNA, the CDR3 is TGTGCCAGCAGCTTAGCGGGTGGGACCTACGAGCAGTACTTC. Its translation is CASSLAGGTYEQYF.

The CDR3 protein is CASSHDFSYEQYF. The CDR3 DNA follows: TGCGCCAGCAGCCATGACTTCTCCTACGAGCAGTACTTC. V and J are TRBV4-1 and TRBJ2-7; unclear D gene. CDR1 and CDR2 (germline): MGHRA, YSYEKL. CDR3 length equals 13 residues. Trimming took 3 bases from V and 0 from J, leaving 6 bases between them.

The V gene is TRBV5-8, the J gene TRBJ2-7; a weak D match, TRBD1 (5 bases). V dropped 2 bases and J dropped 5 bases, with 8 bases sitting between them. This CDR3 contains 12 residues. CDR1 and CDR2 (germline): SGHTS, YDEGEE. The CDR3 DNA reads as TGTGCCAGCAGCTTATCAGGGAACGAGCAGTACTTC. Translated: CASSLSGNEQYF. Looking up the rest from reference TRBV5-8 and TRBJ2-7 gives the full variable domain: EAGVTQSPTHLIKTRGQQATLRCSPISGHTSVYWYQQALGLGLQFLLWYDEGEERNRGNFPPRFSGRQFPNYSSELNVNALELEDSALYLCASSLSGNEQYFGPGTRLTVT.

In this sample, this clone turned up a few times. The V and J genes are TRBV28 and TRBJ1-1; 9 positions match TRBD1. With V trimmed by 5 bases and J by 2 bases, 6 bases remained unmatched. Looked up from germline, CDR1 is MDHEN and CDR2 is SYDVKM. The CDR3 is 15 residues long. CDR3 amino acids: CASSPWTGENTEAFF. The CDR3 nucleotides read TGTGCCAGCAGTCCCTGGACAGGGGAAAACACTGAAGCTTTCTTT.

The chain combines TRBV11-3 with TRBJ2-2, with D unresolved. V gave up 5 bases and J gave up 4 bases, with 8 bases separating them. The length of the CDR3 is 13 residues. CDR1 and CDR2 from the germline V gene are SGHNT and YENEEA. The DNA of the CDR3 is TGTGCCAGCAGCGGGTCGGGCACCGGGGAGCTGTTTTTT. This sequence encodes CASSGSGTGELFF. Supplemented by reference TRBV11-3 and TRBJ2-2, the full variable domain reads EAGVVQSPRYKIIEKKQPVAFWCNPISGHNTLYWYLQNLGQGPELLIRYENEEAVDDSQLPKDRFSAERLKGVDSTLKIQPAELGDSAVYLCASSGSGTGELFFGEGSRLTVL.

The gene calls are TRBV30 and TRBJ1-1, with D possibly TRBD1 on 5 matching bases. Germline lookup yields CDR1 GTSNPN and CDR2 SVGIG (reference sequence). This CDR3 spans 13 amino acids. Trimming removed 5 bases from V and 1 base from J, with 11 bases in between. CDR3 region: CAWALTGNTEAFF. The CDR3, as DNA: TGTGCCTGGGCCTTAACAGGGAACACTGAAGCTTTCTTT. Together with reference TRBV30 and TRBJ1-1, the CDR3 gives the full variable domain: SQTIHQWPATLVQPVGSPLSLECTVEGTSNPNLYWYRQAAGRGLQLLFYSVGIGQISSEVPQNLSASRPQDRQFILSSKKLLLSDSGFYLCAWALTGNTEAFFGQGTRLTVV.

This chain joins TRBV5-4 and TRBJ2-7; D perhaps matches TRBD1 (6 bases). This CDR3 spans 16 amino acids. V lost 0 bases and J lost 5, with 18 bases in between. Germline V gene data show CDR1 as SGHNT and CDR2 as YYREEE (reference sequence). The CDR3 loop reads CASSLATRSRGNEQYF. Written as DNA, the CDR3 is TGTGCCAGCAGCTTGGCGACCCGATCCAGGGGCAACGAGCAGTACTTC.

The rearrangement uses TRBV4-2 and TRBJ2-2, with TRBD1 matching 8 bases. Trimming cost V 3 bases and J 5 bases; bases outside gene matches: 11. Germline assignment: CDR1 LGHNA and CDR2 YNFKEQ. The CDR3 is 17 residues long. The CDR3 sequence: CASSHPETGDPTGELFF. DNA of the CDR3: TGTGCCAGCAGCCATCCCGAGACAGGGGATCCTACCGGGGAGCTGTTTTTT.

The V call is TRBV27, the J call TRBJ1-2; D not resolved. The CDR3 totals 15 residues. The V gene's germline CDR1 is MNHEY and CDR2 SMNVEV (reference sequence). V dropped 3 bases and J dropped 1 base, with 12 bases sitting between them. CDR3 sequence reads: CASSLGAPFNYGYTF. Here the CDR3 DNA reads TGTGCCAGCAGTTTGGGCGCGCCCTTTAACTATGGCTACACCTTC.

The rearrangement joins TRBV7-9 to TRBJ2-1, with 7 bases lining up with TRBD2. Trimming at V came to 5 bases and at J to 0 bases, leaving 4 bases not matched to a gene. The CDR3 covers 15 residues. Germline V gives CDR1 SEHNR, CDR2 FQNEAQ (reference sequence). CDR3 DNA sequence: TGTGCCAGCAGCGCCCTAGCGGCCTCCTACAATGAGCAGTTCTTC. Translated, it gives CASSALAASYNEQFF. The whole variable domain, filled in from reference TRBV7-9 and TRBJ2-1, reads DTGVSQNPRHKITKRGQNVTFRCDPISEHNRLYWYRQTLGQGPEFLTYFQNEAQLEKSRLLSDRFSAERPKGSFSTLEIQRTEQGDSAMYLCASSALAASYNEQFFGPGTRLTVL.

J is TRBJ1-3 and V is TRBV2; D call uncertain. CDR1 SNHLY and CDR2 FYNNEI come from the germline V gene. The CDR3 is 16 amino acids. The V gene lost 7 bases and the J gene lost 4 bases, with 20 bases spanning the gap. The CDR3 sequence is CASNPRRPGMGNTIYF. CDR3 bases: TGTGCCAGCAATCCGCGGAGGCCAGGAATGGGAAACACCATATATTTT.

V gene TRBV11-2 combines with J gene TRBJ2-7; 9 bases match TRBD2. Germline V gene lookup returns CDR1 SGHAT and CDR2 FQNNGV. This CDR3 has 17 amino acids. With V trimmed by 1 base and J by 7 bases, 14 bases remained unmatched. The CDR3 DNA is TGTGCCAGCAGCTTAGTTAATGAGCGGGAGGTCCCTCAAGAGCAGTACTTC. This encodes CASSLVNEREVPQEQYF.